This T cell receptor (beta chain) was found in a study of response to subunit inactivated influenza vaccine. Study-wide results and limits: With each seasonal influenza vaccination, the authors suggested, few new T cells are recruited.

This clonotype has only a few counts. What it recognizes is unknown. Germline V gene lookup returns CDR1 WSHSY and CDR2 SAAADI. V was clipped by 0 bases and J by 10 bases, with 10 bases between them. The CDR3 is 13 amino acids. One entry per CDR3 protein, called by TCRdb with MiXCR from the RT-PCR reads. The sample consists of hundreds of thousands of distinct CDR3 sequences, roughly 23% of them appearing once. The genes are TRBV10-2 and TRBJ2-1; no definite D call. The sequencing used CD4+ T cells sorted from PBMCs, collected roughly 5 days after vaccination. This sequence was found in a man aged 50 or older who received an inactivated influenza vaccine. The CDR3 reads CASSESGPAEQFF. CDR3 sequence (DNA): TGCGCCAGCAGTGAGTCAGGACCTGCCGAGCAGTTCTTC.